The sequence of this TCR beta chain was determined in a study of identical twins. TCRdb fed the 5' RACE reads into MiXCR, producing one record per CDR3 protein. Of some 900,000 distinct CDR3 sequences listed, about 12% are singletons. This clonotype occurred a few times. These same data were also listed under a study on yellow fever vaccine responses in identical twins.

Sequencing was carried out using PBMCs. This receptor was taken from a woman aged 18-29 years in good health.

CDR3 amino acids: CATHTGDGGELFF. DNA for the CDR3: TGTGCTACGCATACAGGGGACGGCGGGGAGCTGTTTTTT. This chain connects TRBV12-5 to TRBJ2-2; 7 bases match TRBD1. The CDR3 has 13 residues. The germline V gene encodes CDR1 LGHNT and CDR2 FRNRAP. V lost 10 bases, J lost 7 bases, and 9 bases stayed unmatched.